By frequency in the sample, the clone carrying this T cell receptor beta chain is medium-sized. This CDR3 is 10 amino acids long. Germline V lookup: CDR1 DFQATT, CDR2 SNEGSKA (reference sequence). V lost 3 bases, J lost 4 bases, and 4 bases lay in between. The sorted Tregs were CD4+CD25+CD127-/low cells. TCRdb ran MiXCR on the 5' RACE reads and lists one entry per CDR3 protein. Found here are around 34,000 distinct CDR3 sequences, 27% of them singletons; the top ten hold about 2.5%. The chain recombines TRBV20-1 with TRBJ2-7; D not resolved. The sequence was obtained from a female donor with breast cancer. The specimen sequenced was tumor-infiltrating Tregs sorted from the breast tumor. The CDR3 loop reads CSARGYEQYF. CDR3 DNA: TGCAGTGCTAGGGGATACGAGCAGTACTTC.